This T cell receptor beta chain was retrieved from a study of cytomegalovirus exposure and HLA in healthy donors. Overall study: From HLA-typed donors, an early data release held around 80 million unique TCRs. Notes on the study in general: Accurate HLA-A and HLA-B prediction from TCR beta sequences was reported for most subjects. Immune exposure was documented only through CMV serostatus.

This clone was observed once. Its antigen is as yet unknown. Primers: 60 Vbeta forward and 13 Jbeta reverse. Authors' processing steps: Per a later analysis, the number of unique TCR beta chains was around 80 million, of which about 11 million were shared. Sequencing used immunoSEQ multiplex PCR; TCRdb keeps in-frame clones, though not all of them. V and J calls and clone size are as listed in that table; D and trimming were resolved from the DNA. This table has roughly 140,000 clones, roughly 64% appearing once. V shed 7 bases and J 3 bases; nucleotides not matched to a gene: 6. The germline V gene has CDR1 ENHRY and CDR2 SYGVKD. The CDR3 is 14 residues long.

The sequencing input was PBMCs. The receptor was isolated from a woman in her 30s in good health and CMV-seropositive. The chain employs TRBV10-3 and TRBJ2-7; TRBD2 matches at 10 bases. This CDR3 reads CAITAGTSVYEQYF. In DNA, the CDR3 is TGTGCCATCACCGCCGGGACTAGCGTCTACGAGCAGTACTTC.